Described below is a single T cell receptor (beta chain) sequence and its context. This sample is drawn from a study of shared clonotypes between healthy human individuals. Naive CD8 cells lacked CD45RO and underwent positive selection for CCR7, leaving out terminally differentiated effector memory CD45RA+ cells. The CDR3 extends over 16 amino acids. CDR1 is MNHNY and CDR2 is SVGAGI in the germline V gene (reference sequence). J lost 1 base, V lost 4 bases, and 9 bases had no gene match. The data were produced by immunoSEQ multiplex PCR, yet TCRdb's version contains in-frame clones alone and is incomplete. This sample has about 1.9 million clones, with around 95% found just once.

The clonotype originates from a man between 18 and 35 years old in good health. Some clones in this sample may be carry-over from other donors' samples. The sample comprised naive CD8+ T cells from PBMCs. The J gene is TRBJ1-2, the V gene TRBV6-6, with 7 positions matching TRBD1. The CDR3 sequence is CASSSIETGLNYGYTF. In nucleotides, the CDR3 is TGTGCCAGCAGTTCCATCGAGACAGGGCTTAACTATGGCTACACCTTC.